The 10 T cell receptor beta chains below were found in one sample sequenced in a study of chemoradiotherapy in HPV16-positive cancers. Repertoires were generated with immunoSEQ multiplex PCR, while TCRdb's copy carries only in-frame clones and drops some. The profile shows about 10,000 clones, approximately 70% of them singletons. Sample acquisition took place from a patient who underwent chemoradiotherapy. These receptors were collected from a human donor with HPV-associated anogenital cancer.

This clone was recorded once. The DNA for the CDR3 is TGCGCCAGCAGCTCGGGGGATGGGGGCTTCCAAGAGACCCAGTACTTC. This codes for CASSSGDGGFQETQYF. V and J are TRBV5-1 and TRBJ2-5; tentatively, D is TRBD1 or TRBD2 (6 bases each). This CDR3 is built from 16 residues. Per the germline V gene, CDR1 is SGHRS and CDR2 is YFSETQ. V dropped 3 bases and J dropped 1 base, with 16 bases sitting between them.

The V gene is TRBV5-4, the J gene TRBJ2-5, with 8 bases fitting TRBD2. The CDR3 consists of 17 residues. V shed 6 bases, J shed 2 bases, and the junction held 15 bases outside the gene matches. CDR1 and CDR2 (germline): SGHNT, YYREEE (reference sequence). As DNA, the CDR3 is TGTGCCAGCACTGCCCCCAGCGGGGGCCGGGGACAAGAGACCCAGTACTTC. Its protein is CASTAPSGGRGQETQYF.

The rearrangement joins TRBV27 to TRBJ2-2, with D possibly matching TRBD2 (6 bases). This CDR3 has 18 residues. Trimming cost V 2 bases and J 1 base, with 17 bases left between them. Looked up from germline, CDR1 is MNHEY and CDR2 is SMNVEV (reference sequence). CDR3 amino acids: CASSLVGGRGKNTGELFF. CDR3 in DNA: TGTGCCAGCAGTTTAGTCGGGGGTCGAGGGAAGAACACCGGGGAGCTGTTTTTT.

The CDR3 coding sequence is TGTGCTAGTGGTTTGGTACGCCCAAATGGTGCCTACGAGCAGTACTTC. Residues: CASGLVRPNGAYEQYF. This chain uses TRBV12-5 with TRBJ2-7; no reliable D call. Trimming cost V 0 bases and J 2 bases, with 14 bases left between them. CDR1 and CDR2 (germline): LGHNT, FRNRAP. CDR3 size: 16 residues.

V usage is TRBV10-3 and J usage is TRBJ2-2; D might be TRBD2 (5 bases). CDR1 and CDR2 from the germline V gene are ENHRY and SYGVKD. The CDR3 spans 15 residues. V lost 9 bases and J 0 bases, leaving 14 bases between the germline ends. For the CDR3, the DNA is TGTGCCATTCTACGCGGGCAGGCGAACACCGGGGAGCTGTTTTTT. It translates to CAILRGQANTGELFF.

The chain joins TRBV7-6 to TRBJ2-7; D is uncertain. CDR1 and CDR2 (germline): SGHVS, FNYEAQ. This CDR3 has 13 amino acids. The V end lost 5 bases, the J end lost 6 bases, and 14 bases lay between the germline ends. The CDR3 here is CASSPYTTAEQYF. CDR3 nucleotides: TGTGCCAGCAGCCCCTATACTACCGCCGAGCAGTACTTC. Full variable domain (rest looked up from reference TRBV7-6 and TRBJ2-7): GAGVSQSPRYKVTKRGQDVALRCDPISGHVSLYWYRQALGQGPEFLTYFNYEAQQDKSGLPNDRFSAERPEGSISTLTIQRTEQRDSAMYRCASSPYTTAEQYFGPGTRLTVT.

This chain links TRBV30 with TRBJ2-7, with TRBD1 identical over 9 bases. CDR3 length: 13 residues. The germline V gene encodes CDR1 GTSNPN and CDR2 SVGIG (reference sequence). With 4 bases clipped from V and 6 bases from J, the junction kept 7 bases outside the gene matches. The DNA for the CDR3 is TGTGCCTGGAAGACAGGGGGACCTGGCGAGCAGTACTTC. This gives the protein CAWKTGGPGEQYF.

The chain has TRBV6-1 and TRBJ2-5, with a tentative D call TRBD1 (5 bases). Germline assignment: CDR1 MNHNS and CDR2 SASEGT. The ends were cut back, 4 bases at V and 5 bases at J, with 11 bases in the middle. CDR3 length: 13 residues. The CDR3 nucleotides are TGTGCCAGCAGTGCAGGGCCTGGGGAGACCCAGTACTTC. As protein: CASSAGPGETQYF.

This chain connects TRBV2 to TRBJ1-2; 8 bases align to TRBD1. CDR1 is SNHLY, CDR2 FYNNEI, per germline. Unmatched junction bases numbered 17, after V lost 6 bases and J lost 8 bases. The CDR3 is made up of 16 amino acids. This CDR3 reads CASRAYPGQGSWGYTF. CDR3 DNA sequence: TGTGCCAGCAGAGCCTACCCCGGACAGGGTAGTTGGGGCTACACCTTC.

The rearrangement joins TRBV7-2 to TRBJ1-1; D ambiguous. V shed 5 bases and J shed 0 bases, with 10 bases lying between them. CDR1 SGHTA and CDR2 FQGNSA come from the germline V gene. The CDR3 is made up of 14 amino acids. The CDR3 protein is CASSTSGVNTEAFF. In DNA form, the CDR3 reads TGTGCCAGCAGCACATCCGGAGTGAACACTGAAGCTTTCTTT.